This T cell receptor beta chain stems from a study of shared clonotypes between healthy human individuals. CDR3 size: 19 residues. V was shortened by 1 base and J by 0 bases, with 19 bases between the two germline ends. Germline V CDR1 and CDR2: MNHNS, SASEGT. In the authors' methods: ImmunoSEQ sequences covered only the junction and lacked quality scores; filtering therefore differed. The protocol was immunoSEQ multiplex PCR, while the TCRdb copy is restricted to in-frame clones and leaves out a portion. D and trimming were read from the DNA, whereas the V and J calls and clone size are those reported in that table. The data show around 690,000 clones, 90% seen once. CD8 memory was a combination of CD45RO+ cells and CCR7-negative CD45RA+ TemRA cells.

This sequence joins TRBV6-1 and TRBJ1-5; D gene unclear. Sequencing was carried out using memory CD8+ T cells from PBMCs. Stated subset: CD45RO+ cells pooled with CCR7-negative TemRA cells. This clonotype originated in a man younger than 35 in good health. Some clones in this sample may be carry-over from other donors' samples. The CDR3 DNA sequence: TGTGCCAGCAGTGAAGGGGCTCGCGACGTGTGGGATAGCAATCAGCCCCAGCATTTT. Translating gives CASSEGARDVWDSNQPQHF.